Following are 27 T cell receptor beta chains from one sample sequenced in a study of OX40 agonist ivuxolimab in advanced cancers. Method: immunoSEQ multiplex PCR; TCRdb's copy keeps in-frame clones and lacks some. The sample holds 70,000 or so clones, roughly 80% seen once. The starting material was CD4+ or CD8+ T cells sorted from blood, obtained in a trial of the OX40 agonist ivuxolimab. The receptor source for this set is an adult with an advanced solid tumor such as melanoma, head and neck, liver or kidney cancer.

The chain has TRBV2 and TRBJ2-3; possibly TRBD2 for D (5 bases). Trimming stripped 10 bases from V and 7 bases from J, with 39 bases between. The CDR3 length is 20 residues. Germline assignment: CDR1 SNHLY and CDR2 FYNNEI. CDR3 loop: CATTPGRVGPPGPSTYTQYF. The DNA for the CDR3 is TGTGCCACCACCCCGGGAAGGGTTGGGCCCCCGGGCCCTTCGACATATACGCAGTATTTT.

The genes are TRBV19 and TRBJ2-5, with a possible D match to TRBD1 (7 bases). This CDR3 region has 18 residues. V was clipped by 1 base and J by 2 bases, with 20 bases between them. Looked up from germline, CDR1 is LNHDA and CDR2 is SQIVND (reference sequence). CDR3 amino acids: CASSIVSGGGPPQETQYF. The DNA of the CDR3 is TGTGCCAGTAGTATAGTGTCTGGAGGGGGCCCTCCTCAAGAGACCCAGTACTTC.

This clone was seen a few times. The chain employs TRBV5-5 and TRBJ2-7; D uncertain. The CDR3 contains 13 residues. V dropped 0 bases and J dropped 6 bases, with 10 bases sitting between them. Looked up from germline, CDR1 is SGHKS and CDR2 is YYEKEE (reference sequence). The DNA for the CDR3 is TGTGCCAGCAGCTTGGAACAGTTTGGCGAGCAGTACTTC. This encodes CASSLEQFGEQYF.

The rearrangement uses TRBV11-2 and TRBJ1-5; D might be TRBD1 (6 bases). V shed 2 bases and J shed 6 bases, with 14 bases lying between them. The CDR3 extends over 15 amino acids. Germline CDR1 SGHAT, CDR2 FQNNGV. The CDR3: CASSLNRAVGQPQHF. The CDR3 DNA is TGTGCCAGCAGCTTAAACAGGGCGGTCGGTCAGCCCCAGCATTTT. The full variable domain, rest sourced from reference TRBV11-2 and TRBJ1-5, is EAGVAQSPRYKIIEKRQSVAFWCNPISGHATLYWYQQILGQGPKLLIQFQNNGVVDDSQLPKDRFSAERLKGVDSTLKIQPAKLEDSAVYLCASSLNRAVGQPQHFGDGTRLSIL.

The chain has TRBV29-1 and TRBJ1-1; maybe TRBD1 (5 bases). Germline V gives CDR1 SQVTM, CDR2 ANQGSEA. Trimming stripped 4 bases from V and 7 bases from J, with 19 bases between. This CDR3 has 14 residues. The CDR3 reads CSVGPDGGWSEAFF. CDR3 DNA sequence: TGCAGCGTTGGTCCTGACGGGGGTTGGAGTGAAGCTTTCTTT.

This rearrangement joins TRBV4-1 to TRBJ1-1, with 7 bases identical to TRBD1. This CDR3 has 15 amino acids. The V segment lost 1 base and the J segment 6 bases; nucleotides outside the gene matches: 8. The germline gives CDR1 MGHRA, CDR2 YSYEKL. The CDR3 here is CASSQVGQADAEAFF. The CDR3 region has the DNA TGCGCCAGCAGCCAAGTCGGACAGGCGGACGCTGAAGCTTTCTTT.

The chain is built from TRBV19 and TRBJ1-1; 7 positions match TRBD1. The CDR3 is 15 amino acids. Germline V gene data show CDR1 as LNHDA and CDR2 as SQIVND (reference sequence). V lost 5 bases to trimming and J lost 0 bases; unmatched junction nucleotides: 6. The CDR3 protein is CASSPPGQMNTEAFF. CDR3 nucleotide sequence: TGTGCCAGTAGTCCTCCGGGACAGATGAACACTGAAGCTTTCTTT.

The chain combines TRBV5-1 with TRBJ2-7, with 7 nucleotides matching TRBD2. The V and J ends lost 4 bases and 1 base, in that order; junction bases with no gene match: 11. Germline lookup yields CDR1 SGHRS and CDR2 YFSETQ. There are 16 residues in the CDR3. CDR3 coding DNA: TGCGCCAGCAGCGGGGCCCTCGGGGGGAGTTCCTACGAGCAGTACTTC. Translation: CASSGALGGSSYEQYF.

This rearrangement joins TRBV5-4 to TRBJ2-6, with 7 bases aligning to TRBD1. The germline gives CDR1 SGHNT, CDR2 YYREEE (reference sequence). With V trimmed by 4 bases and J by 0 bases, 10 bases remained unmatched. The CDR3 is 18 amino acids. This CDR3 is CASSPGTELFSGANVLTF. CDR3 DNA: TGTGCCAGCAGCCCCGGGACAGAGCTTTTCTCTGGGGCCAACGTCCTGACTTTC.

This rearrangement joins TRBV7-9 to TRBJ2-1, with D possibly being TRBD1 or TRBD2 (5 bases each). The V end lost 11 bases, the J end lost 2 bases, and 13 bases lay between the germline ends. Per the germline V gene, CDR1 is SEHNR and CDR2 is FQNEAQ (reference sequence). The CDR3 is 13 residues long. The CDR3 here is CAGPVGAYNEQFF. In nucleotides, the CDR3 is TGTGCCGGTCCGGTGGGGGCCTACAATGAGCAGTTCTTC.

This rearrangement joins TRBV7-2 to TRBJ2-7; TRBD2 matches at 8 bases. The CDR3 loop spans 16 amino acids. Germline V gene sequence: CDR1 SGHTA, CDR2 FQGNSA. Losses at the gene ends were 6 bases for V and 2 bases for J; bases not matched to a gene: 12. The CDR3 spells CASRDFGGAATYEQYF. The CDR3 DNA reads TGTGCCAGCAGGGATTTCGGGGGGGCGGCCACCTACGAGCAGTACTTC.

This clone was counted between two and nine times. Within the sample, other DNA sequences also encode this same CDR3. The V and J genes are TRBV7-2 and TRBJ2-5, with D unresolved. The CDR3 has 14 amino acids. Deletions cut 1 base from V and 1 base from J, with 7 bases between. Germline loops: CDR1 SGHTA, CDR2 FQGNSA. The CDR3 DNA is TGTGCCAGCAGCTTAGGTGGCAGCCAAGAGACCCAGTACTTC. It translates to CASSLGGSQETQYF.

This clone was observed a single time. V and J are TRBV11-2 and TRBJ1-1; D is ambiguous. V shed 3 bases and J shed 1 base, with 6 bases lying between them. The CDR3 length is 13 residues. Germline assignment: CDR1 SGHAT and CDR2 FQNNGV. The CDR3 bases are TGTGCCAGCAGCTTTTCAGGGAACACTGAAGCTTTCTTT. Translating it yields CASSFSGNTEAFF.

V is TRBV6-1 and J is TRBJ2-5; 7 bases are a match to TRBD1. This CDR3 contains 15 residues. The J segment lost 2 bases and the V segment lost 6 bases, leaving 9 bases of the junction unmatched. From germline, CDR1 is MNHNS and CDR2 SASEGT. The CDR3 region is CASSYGTATQETQYF. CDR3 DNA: TGTGCCAGCAGCTACGGGACAGCCACACAAGAGACCCAGTACTTC.

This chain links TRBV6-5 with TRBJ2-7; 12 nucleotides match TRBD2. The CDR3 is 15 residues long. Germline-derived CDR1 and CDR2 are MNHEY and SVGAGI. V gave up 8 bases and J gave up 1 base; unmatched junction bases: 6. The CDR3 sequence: CASSSGGAGSYEQYF. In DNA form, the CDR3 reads TGTGCCAGCTCTAGCGGGGGGGCCGGGTCCTACGAGCAGTACTTC.

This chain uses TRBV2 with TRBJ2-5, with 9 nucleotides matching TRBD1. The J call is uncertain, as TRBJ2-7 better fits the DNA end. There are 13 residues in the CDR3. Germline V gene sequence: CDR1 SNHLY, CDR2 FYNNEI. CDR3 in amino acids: CASSDDRGYEQYF. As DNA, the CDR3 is TGTGCCAGCAGTGATGACAGGGGGTACGAGCAGTACTTC.

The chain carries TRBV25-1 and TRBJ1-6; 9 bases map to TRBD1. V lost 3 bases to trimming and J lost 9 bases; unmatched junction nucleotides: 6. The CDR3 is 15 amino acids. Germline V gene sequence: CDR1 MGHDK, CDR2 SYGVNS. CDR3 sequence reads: CASSDPTGGGSPLHF. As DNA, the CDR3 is TGTGCCAGCAGTGATCCCACAGGGGGCGGTTCACCCCTCCACTTT.

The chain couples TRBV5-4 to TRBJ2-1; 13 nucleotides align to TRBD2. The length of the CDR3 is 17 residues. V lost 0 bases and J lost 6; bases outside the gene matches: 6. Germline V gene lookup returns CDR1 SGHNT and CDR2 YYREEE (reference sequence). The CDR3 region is CASSLELAGGPSNEQFF. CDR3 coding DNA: TGTGCCAGCAGCTTGGAACTAGCGGGGGGGCCTAGCAATGAGCAGTTCTTC.

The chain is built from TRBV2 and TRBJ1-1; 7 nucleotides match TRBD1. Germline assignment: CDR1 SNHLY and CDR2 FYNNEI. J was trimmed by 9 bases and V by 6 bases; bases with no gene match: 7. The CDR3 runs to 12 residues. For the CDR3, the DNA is TGTGCCAGCAGGCCGGAACAGGGGAAAGCTTTCTTT. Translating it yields CASRPEQGKAFF.

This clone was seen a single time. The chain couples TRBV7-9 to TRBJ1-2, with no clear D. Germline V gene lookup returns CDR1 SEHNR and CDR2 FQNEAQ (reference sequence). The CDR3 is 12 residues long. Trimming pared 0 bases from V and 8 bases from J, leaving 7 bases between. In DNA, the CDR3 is TGTGCCAGCAGCTTAGCCCAGTGGGGCTACACCTTC. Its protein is CASSLAQWGYTF.

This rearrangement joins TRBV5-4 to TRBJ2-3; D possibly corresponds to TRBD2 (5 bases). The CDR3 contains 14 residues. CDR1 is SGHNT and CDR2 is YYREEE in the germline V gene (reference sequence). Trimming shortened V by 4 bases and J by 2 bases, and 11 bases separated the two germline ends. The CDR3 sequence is CASSLGLNTDTQYF. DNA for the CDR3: TGTGCCAGCAGCCTCGGACTTAACACAGATACGCAGTATTTT. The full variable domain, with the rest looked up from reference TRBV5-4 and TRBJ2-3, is ETGVTQSPTHLIKTRGQQVTLRCSSQSGHNTVSWYQQALGQGPQFIFQYYREEENGRGNFPPRFSGLQFPNYSSELNVNALELDDSALYLCASSLGLNTDTQYFGPGTRLTVL.

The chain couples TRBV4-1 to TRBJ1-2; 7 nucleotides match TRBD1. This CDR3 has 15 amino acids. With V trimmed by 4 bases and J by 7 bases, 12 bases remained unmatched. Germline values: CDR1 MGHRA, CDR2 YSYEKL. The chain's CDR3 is CASSPPGTATGGYTF. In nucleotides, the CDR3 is TGCGCCAGCAGCCCACCCGGGACAGCGACGGGTGGCTACACCTTC.

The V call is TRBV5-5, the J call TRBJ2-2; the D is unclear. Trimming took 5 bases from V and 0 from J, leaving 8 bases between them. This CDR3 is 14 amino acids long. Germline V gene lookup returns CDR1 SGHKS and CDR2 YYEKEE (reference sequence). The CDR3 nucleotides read TGTGCCAGCAGAGAACAGTCGAACACCGGGGAGCTGTTTTTT. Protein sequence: CASREQSNTGELFF. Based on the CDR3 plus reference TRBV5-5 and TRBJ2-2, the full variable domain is DAGVTQSPTHLIKTRGQQVTLRCSPISGHKSVSWYQQVLGQGPQFIFQYYEKEERGRGNFPDRFSARQFPNYSSELNVNALLLGDSALYLCASREQSNTGELFFGEGSRLTVL.

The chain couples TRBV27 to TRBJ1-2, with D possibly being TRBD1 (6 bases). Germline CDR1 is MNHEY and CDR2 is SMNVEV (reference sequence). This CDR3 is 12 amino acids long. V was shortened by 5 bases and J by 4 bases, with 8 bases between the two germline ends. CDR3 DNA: TGTGCCAGCAGTAACAGGGTCTATGGCTACACCTTC. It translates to CASSNRVYGYTF.

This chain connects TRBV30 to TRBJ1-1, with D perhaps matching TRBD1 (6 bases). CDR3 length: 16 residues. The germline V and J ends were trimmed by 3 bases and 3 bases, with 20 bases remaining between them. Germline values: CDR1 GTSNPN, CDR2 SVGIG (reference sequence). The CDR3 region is CAWRPGGAWMDTEAFF. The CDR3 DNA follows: TGTGCCTGGAGGCCGGGGGGCGCTTGGATGGACACTGAAGCTTTCTTT.

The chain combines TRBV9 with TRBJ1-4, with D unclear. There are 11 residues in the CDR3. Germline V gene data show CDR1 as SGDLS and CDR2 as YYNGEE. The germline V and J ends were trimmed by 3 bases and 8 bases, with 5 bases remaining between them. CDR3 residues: CASSAKEKLFF. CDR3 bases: TGTGCCAGCAGCGCAAAGGAAAAACTGTTTTTT.

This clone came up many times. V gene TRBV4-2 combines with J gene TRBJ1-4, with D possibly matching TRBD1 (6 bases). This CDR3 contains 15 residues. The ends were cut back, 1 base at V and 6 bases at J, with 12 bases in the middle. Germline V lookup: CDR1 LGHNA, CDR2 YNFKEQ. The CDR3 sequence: CASSQVWDIDEKLFF. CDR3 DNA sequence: TGTGCCAGCAGCCAAGTTTGGGACATCGATGAAAAACTGTTTTTT.